This T cell receptor beta chain comes out of a study of T cell changes during pregnancy in multiple sclerosis. Germline trimming cut 10 bases from V and 10 bases from J; bases unmatched to any gene: 9. CDR3 size: 13 residues. Germline CDR1 and CDR2: KGHSH and LQKENI. Measured with immunoSEQ multiplex PCR; TCRdb has only the in-frame clones, and not every one. The data contain about 98,000 clones, about 92% of them singletons. Here the sequenced sample was peripheral blood, taken after pregnancy. The source of this sequence is a female donor in good health, enrolled as a control in a pregnancy study. This chain uses TRBV18 with TRBJ1-6; 8 nucleotides line up with TRBD1. CDR3 sequence reads: CATRGTGASPLHF. CDR3 in DNA: TGTGCCACCAGGGGGACAGGTGCGTCACCCCTCCACTTT.